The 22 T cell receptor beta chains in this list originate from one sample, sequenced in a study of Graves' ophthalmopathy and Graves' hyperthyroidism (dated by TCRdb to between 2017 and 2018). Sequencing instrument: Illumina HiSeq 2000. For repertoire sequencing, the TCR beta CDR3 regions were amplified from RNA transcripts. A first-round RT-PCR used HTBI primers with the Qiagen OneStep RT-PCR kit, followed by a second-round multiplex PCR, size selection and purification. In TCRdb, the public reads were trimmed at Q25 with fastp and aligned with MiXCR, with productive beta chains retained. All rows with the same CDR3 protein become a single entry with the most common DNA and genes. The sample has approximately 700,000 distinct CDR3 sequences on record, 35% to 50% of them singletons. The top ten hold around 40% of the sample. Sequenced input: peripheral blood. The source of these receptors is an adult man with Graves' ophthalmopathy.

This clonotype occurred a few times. The CDR3 DNA sequence: TGTGCCAGCAGCTATTGGGACAGGGGGACCGGGGAGCTGTTTTTT. Encoded protein: CASSYWDRGTGELFF. The chain joins TRBV5-6 to TRBJ2-2; 11 bases line up with TRBD1. The CDR3 length is 15 residues. The V gene's germline CDR1 is SGHDT and CDR2 YYEEEE. J lost 5 bases, V lost 3 bases, and 3 bases had no gene match. The complete variable domain, with remaining parts taken from reference TRBV5-6 and TRBJ2-2, reads DAGVTQSPTHLIKTRGQQVTLRCSPKSGHDTVSWYQQALGQGPQFIFQYYEEEERQRGNFPDRFSGHQFPNYSSELNVNALLLGDSALYLCASSYWDRGTGELFFGEGSRLTVL.

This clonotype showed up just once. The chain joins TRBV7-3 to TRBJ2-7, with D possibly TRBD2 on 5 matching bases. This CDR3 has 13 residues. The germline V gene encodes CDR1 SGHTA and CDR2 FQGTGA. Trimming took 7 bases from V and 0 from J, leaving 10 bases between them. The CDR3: CASTRERSYEQYF. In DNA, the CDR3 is TGTGCCAGCACCCGGGAACGCTCCTACGAGCAGTACTTC. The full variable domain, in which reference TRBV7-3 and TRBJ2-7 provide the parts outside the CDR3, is GAGVSQTPSNKVTEKGKYVELRCDPISGHTALYWYRQSLGQGPEFLIYFQGTGAADDSGLPNDRFFAVRPEGSVSTLKIQRTERGDSAVYLCASTRERSYEQYFGPGTRLTVT.

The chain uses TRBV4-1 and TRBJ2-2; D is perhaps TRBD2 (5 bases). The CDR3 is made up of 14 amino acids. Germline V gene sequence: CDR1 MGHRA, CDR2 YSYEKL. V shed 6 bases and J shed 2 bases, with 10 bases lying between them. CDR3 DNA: TGCGCCAGCAGACACCGGGGAAACACCGGGGAGCTGTTTTTT. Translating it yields CASRHRGNTGELFF.

The CDR3 reads CATNYSGGDTGELFF. The DNA for the CDR3 is TGTGCCACCAATTACTCGGGGGGGGACACCGGGGAGCTGTTTTTT. The chain employs TRBV15 and TRBJ2-2, with 8 bases matching TRBD2. The CDR3 spans 15 residues. The V and J ends lost 7 bases and 3 bases, in that order; junction bases with no gene match: 7. Germline CDR1 and CDR2: LNHNV and YYDKDF (reference sequence). Full variable domain (rest looked up from reference TRBV15 and TRBJ2-2): DAMVIQNPRYQVTQFGKPVTLSCSQTLNHNVMYWYQQKSSQAPKLLFHYYDKDFNNEADTPDNFQSRRPNTSFCFLDIRSPGLGDTAMYLCATNYSGGDTGELFFGEGSRLTVL.

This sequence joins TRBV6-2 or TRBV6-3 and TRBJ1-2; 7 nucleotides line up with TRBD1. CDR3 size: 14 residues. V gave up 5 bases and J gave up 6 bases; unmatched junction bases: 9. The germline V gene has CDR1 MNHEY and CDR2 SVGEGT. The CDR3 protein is CASSLQTGANGYTF. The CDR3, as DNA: TGTGCCAGCAGTCTCCAAACAGGGGCTAATGGCTACACCTTC.

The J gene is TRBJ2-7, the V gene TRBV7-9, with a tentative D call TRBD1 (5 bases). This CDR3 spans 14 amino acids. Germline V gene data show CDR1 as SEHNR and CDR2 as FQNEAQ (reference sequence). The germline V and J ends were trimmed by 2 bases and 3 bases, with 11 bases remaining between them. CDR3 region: CASSLRGNHYEQYF. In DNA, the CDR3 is TGTGCCAGCAGCTTAAGGGGTAATCACTACGAGCAGTACTTC.

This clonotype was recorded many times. The CDR3 region is CAIGRGSEAFF. The DNA of the CDR3 is TGTGCCATCGGGAGGGGTTCAGAAGCTTTCTTT. This chain connects TRBV10-3 to TRBJ1-1; maybe TRBD1 (5 bases). Germline CDR1 is ENHRY and CDR2 is SYGVKD. Between the trimmed V and J ends, which lost 8 bases and 8 bases, there was a span of 12 bases. The CDR3 totals 11 residues.

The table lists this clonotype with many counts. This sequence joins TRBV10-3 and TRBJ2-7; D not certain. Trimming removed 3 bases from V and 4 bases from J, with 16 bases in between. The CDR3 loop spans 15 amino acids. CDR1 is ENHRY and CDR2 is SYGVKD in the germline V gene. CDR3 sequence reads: CAISDRSSSKYEQYF. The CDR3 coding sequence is TGTGCCATCAGTGACAGGTCCTCTAGTAAATACGAGCAGTACTTC.

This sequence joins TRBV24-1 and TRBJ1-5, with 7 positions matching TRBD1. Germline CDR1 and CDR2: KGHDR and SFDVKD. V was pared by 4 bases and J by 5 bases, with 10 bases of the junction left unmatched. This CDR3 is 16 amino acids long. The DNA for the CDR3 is TGTGCCACCAGTGACCCAGGGACAGTGGGGGATCAGCCCCAGCATTTT. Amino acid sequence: CATSDPGTVGDQPQHF.

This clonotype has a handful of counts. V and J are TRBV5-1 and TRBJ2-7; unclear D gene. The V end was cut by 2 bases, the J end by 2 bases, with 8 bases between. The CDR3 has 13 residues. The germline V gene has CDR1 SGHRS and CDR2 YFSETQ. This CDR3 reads CASSLLSPYEQYF. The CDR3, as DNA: TGCGCCAGCAGCTTACTGTCCCCCTACGAGCAGTACTTC.

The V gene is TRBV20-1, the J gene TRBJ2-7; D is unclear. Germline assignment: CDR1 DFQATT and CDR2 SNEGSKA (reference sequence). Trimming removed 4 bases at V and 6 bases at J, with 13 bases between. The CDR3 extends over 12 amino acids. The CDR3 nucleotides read TGCAGTGCTACAGACGGCGCCGGCGAGCAGTACTTC. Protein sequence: CSATDGAGEQYF.

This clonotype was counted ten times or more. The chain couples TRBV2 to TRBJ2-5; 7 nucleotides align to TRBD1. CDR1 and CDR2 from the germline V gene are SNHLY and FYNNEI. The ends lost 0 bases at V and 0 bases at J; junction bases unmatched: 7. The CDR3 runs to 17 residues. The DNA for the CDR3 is TGTGCCAGCAGTGAAGCAGGGGGCAACCGTCACCAAGAGACCCAGTACTTC. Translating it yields CASSEAGGNRHQETQYF.

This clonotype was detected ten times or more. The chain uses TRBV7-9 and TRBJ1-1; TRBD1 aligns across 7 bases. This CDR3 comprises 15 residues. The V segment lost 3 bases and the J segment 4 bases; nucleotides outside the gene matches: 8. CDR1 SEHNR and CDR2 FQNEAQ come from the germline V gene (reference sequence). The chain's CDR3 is CASSFETGEGTEAFF. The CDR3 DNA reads TGTGCCAGCAGCTTCGAAACAGGGGAGGGCACTGAAGCTTTCTTT.

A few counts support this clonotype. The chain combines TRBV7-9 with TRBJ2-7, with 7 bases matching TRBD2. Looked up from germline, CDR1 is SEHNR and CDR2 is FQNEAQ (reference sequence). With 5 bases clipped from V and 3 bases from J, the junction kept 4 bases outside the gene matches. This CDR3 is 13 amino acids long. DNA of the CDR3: TGTGCCAGCAGCCGGGGGGACCACTACGAGCAGTACTTC. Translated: CASSRGDHYEQYF.

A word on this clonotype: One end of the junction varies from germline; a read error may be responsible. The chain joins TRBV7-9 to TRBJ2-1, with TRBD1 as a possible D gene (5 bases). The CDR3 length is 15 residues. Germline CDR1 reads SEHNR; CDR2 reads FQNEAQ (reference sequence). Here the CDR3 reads CASSIAGISYNEQFF. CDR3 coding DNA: TGTGCCAGCAGCATAGCAGGGATCTCCTACAATGAGCAGTTCTTC.

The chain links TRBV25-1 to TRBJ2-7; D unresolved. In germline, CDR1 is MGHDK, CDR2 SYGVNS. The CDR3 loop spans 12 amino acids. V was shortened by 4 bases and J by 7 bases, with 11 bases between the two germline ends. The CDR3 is CASSGLGFEQYF. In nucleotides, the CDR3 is TGTGCCAGCAGTGGGTTGGGGTTTGAGCAGTACTTC.

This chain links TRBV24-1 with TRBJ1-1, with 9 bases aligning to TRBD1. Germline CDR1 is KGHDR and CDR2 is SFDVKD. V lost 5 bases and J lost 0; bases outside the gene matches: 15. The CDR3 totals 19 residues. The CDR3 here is CATSGPSITGGAMNTEAFF. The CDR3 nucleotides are TGTGCCACCAGTGGTCCCTCTATAACAGGGGGCGCGATGAACACTGAAGCTTTCTTT.

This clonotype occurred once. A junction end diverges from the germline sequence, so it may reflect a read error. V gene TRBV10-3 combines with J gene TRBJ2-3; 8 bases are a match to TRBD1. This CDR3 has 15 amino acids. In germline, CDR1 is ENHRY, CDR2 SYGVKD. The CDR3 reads CASSFPGQVTDTQYF. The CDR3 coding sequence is TGTGCCAGCAGTTTTCCGGGACAGGTAACAGATACGCAGTATTTT.

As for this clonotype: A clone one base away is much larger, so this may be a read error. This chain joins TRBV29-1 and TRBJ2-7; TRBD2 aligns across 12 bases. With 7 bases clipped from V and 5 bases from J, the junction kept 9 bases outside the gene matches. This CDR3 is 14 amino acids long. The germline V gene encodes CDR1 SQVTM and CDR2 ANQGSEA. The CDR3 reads CSARLAGDPHEQYF. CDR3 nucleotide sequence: TGCAGCGCTAGACTAGCGGGAGACCCCCACGAGCAGTACTTC.

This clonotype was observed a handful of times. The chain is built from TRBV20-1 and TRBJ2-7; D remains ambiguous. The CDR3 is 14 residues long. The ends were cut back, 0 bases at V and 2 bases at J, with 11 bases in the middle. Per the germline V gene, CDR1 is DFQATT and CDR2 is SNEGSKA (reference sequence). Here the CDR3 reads CSARDPPFPYEQYF. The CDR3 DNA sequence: TGCAGTGCTAGAGATCCCCCGTTTCCCTACGAGCAGTACTTC.

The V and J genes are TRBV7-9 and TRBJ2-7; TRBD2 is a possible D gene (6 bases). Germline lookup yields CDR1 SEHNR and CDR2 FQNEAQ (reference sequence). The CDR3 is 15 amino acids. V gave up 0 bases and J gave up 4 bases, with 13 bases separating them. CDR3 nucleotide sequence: TGTGCCAGCAGCTTAGCTTCGGGGGATATATACGAGCAGTACTTC. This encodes CASSLASGDIYEQYF.

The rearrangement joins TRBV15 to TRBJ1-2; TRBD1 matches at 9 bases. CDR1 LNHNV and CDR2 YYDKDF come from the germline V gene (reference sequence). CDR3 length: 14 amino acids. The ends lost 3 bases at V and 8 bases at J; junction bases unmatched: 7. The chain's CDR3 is CATSSPGTGFGYTF. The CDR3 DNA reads TGTGCCACCAGCAGCCCCGGGACAGGGTTCGGCTACACCTTC.